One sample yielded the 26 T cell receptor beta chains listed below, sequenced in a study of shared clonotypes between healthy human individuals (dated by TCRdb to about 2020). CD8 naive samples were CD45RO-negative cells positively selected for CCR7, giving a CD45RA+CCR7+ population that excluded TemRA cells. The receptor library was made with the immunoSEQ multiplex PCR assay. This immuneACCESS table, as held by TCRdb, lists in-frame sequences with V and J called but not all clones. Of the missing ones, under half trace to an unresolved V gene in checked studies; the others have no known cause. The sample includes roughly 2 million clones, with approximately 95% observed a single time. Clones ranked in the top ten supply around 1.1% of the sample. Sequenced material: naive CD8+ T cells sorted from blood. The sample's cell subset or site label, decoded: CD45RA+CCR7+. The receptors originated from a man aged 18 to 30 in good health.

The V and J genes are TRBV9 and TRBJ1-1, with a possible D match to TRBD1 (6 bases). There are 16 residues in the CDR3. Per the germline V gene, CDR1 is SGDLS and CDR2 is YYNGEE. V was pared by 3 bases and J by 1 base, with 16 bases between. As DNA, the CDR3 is TGTGCCAGCAGCGCCTACAGGGCCGAAGGGAACACTGAAGCTTTCTTT. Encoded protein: CASSAYRAEGNTEAFF.

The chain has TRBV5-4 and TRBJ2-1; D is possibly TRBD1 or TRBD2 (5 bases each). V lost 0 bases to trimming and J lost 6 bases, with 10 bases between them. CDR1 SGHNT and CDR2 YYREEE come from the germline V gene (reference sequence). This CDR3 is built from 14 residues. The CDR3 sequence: CASSLAWGINEQFF. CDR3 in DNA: TGTGCCAGCAGCTTGGCCTGGGGGATCAATGAGCAGTTCTTC.

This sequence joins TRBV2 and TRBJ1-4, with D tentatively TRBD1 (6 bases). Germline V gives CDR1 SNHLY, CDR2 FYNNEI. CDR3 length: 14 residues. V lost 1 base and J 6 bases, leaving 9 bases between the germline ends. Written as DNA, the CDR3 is TGTGCCAGCAGTGAAGACAGGGTGTATGAAAAACTGTTTTTT. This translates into CASSEDRVYEKLFF. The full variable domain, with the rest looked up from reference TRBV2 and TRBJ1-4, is EPEVTQTPSHQVTQMGQEVILRCVPISNHLYFYWYRQILGQKVEFLVSFYNNEISEKSEIFDDQFSVERPDGSNFTLKIRSTKLEDSAMYFCASSEDRVYEKLFFGSGTQLSVL.

CDR3 nucleotide sequence: TGTGCCAGCAGCTTAGGGAATCCTAGCGGGGGATCCTACGAGCAGTACTTC. Protein product: CASSLGNPSGGSYEQYF. The chain couples TRBV7-6 to TRBJ2-7; 10 bases map to TRBD2. Germline V lookup: CDR1 SGHVS, CDR2 FNYEAQ. This CDR3 comprises 17 residues. After removal of 1 base from V and 1 base from J, the junction contained 7 bases not matched to a gene.

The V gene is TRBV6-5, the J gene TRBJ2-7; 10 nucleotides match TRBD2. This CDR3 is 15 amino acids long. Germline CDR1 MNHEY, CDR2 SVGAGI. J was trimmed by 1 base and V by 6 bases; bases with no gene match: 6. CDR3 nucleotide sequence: TGTGCCAGCAGGAAACGGACTAGCGGATCCTACGAGCAGTACTTC. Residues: CASRKRTSGSYEQYF.

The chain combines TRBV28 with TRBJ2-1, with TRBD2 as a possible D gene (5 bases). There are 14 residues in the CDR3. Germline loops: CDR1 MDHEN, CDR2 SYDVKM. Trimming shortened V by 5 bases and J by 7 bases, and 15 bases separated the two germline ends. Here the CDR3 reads CASSLAGRPNEQFF. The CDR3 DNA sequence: TGTGCCAGCAGTCTCGCGGGCCGGCCGAATGAGCAGTTCTTC.

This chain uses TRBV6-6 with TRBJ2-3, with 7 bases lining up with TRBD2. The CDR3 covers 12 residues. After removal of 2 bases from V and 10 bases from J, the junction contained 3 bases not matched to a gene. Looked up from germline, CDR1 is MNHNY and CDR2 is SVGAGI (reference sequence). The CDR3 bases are TGTGCCAGCAGTTACGAAGCGGGACCGCAGTATTTT. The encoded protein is CASSYEAGPQYF.

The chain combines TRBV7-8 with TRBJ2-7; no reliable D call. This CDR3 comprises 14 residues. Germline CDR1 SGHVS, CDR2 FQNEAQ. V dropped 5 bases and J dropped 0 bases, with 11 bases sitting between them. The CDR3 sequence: CASSLTALSYEQYF. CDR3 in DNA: TGTGCCAGCAGCCTGACTGCGCTCTCCTACGAGCAGTACTTC.

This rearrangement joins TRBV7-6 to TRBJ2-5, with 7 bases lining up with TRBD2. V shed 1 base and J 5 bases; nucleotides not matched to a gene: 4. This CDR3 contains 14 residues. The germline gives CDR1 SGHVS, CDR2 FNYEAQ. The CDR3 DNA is TGTGCCAGCAGCTTAGACTGGGAGGGGGAGACCCAGTACTTC. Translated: CASSLDWEGETQYF.

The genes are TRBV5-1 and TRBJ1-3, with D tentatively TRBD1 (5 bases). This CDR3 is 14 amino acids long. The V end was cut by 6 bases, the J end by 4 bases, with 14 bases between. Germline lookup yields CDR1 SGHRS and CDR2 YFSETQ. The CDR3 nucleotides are TGCGCCAGCACCTCGGGGGTGGCAGGAAACACCATATATTTT. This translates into CASTSGVAGNTIYF.

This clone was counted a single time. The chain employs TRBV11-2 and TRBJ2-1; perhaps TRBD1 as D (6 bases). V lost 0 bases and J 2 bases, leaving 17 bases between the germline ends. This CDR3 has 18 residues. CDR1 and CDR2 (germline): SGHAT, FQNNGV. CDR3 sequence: CASSLEIQGSLPYNEQFF. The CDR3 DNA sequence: TGTGCCAGCAGCTTAGAAATACAGGGAAGCCTCCCCTACAATGAGCAGTTCTTC.

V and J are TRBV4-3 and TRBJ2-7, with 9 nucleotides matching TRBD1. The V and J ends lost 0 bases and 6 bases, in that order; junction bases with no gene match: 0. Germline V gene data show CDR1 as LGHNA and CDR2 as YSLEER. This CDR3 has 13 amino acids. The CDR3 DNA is TGCGCCAGCAGCCAAGAGACAGGGGGCGAGCAGTACTTC. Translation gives CASSQETGGEQYF.

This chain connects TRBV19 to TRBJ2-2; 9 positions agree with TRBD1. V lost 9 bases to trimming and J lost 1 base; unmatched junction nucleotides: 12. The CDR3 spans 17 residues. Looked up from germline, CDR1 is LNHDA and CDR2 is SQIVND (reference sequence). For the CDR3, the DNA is TGTGCCAGCCTAGAGAGGGGGGACAGGGTGAACACCGGGGAGCTGTTTTTT. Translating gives CASLERGDRVNTGELFF.

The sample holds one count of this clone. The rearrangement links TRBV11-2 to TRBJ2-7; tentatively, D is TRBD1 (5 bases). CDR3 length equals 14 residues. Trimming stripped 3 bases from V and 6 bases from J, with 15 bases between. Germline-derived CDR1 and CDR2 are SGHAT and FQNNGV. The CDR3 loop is CASSLWQGKGEQYF. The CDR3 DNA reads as TGTGCCAGCAGCTTGTGGCAGGGCAAGGGCGAGCAGTACTTC. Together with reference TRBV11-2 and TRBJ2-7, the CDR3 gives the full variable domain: EAGVAQSPRYKIIEKRQSVAFWCNPISGHATLYWYQQILGQGPKLLIQFQNNGVVDDSQLPKDRFSAERLKGVDSTLKIQPAKLEDSAVYLCASSLWQGKGEQYFGPGTRLTVT.

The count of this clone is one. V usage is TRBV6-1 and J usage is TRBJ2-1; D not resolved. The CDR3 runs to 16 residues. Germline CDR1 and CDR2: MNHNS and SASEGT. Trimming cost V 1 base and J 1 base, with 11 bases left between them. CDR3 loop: CASSEGMSLSYNEQFF. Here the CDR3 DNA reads TGTGCCAGCAGTGAAGGTATGAGTCTGTCCTACAATGAGCAGTTCTTC.

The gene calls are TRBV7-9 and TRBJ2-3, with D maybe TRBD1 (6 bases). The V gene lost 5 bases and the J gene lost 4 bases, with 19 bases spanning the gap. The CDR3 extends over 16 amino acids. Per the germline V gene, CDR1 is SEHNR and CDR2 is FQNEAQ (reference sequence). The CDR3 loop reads CASSPHGQGLPDTQYF. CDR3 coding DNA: TGTGCCAGCAGCCCACACGGGCAGGGGCTCCCAGATACGCAGTATTTT.

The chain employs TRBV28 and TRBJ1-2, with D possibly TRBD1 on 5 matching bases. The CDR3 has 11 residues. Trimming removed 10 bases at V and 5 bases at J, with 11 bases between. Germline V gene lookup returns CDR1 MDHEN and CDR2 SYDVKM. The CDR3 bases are TGTGCCACGTTCAGGGATTATGGCTACACCTTC. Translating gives CATFRDYGYTF.

The CDR3 DNA follows: TGCAGCGTTGAAAACGGCCATGAAGCTTTCTTT. Protein product: CSVENGHEAFF. The chain recombines TRBV29-1 with TRBJ1-1; D is undetermined. CDR3 size: 11 residues. Trimming removed 2 bases from V and 7 bases from J, with 8 bases in between. CDR1 is SQVTM and CDR2 is ANQGSEA in the germline V gene.

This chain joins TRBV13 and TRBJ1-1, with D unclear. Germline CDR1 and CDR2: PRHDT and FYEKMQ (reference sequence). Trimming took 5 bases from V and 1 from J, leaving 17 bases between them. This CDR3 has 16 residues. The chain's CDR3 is CASSPRLGWGNTEAFF. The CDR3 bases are TGTGCCAGCAGCCCTCGTCTGGGGTGGGGGAACACTGAAGCTTTCTTT.

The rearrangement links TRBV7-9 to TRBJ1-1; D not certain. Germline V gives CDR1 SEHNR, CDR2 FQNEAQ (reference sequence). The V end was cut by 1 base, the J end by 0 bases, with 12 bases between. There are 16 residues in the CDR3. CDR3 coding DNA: TGTGCCAGCAGCTTAGGCCTCAGTACCATGAACACTGAAGCTTTCTTT. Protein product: CASSLGLSTMNTEAFF.

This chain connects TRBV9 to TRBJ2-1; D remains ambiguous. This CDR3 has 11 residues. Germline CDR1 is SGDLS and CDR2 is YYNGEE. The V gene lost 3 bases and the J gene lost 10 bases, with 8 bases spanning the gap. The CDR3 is CASSAGLEQFF. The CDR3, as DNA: TGTGCCAGCAGCGCCGGGCTGGAGCAGTTCTTC.

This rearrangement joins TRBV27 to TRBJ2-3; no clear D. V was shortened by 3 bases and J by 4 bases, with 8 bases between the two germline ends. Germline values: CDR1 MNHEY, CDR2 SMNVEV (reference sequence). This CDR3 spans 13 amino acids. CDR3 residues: CASSFLNPDTQYF. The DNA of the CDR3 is TGTGCCAGCAGTTTTCTTAACCCAGATACGCAGTATTTT.

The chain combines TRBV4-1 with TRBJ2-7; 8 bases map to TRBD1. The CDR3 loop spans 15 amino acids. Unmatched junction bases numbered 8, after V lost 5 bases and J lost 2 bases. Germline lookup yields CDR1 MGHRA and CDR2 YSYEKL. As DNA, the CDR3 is TGCGCCAGCAGCTCCACCTCGGACAGGGCCTACGAGCAGTACTTC. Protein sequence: CASSSTSDRAYEQYF.

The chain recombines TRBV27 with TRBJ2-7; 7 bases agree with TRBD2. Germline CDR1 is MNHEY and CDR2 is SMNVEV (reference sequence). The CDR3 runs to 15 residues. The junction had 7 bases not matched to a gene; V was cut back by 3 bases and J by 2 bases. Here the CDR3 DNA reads TGTGCCAGCAGTTTCTCTAGCGGAACCGCCTACGAGCAGTACTTC. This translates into CASSFSSGTAYEQYF.

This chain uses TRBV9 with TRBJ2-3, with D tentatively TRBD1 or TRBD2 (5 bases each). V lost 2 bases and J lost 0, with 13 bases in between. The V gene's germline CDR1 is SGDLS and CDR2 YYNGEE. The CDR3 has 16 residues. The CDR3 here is CASSVGAGVSTDTQYF. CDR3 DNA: TGTGCCAGCAGCGTCGGGGCCGGCGTTAGCACAGATACGCAGTATTTT.

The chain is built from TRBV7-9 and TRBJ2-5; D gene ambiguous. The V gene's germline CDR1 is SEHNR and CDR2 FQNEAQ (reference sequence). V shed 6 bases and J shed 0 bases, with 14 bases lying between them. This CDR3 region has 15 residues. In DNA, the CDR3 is TGTGCCAGCAGACGCGCGCCCGAAGACCAAGAGACCCAGTACTTC. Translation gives CASRRAPEDQETQYF.